This T cell receptor beta chain was retrieved from a study of Graves' ophthalmopathy and Graves' hyperthyroidism. Many counts were recorded for this clonotype. The authors amplified TCR beta CDR3 regions, and they did so from RNA transcripts for repertoire sequencing. RT-PCR in the first round used HTBI primers; a second-round multiplex PCR followed. MiXCR was run by TCRdb on the multiplex PCR reads, yielding one entry per CDR3 protein. The sample shows roughly 230,000 distinct CDR3 sequences, approximately 21% of them seen only once. The CDR3 is made up of 17 amino acids. The V and J ends lost 2 bases and 5 bases, in that order; junction bases with no gene match: 9. The germline V gene encodes CDR1 DFQATT and CDR2 SNEGSKA (reference sequence).

The chain joins TRBV20-1 to TRBJ2-3; 14 bases match TRBD2. The specimen was peripheral blood. The sequence came from a woman between 50 and 59 years old with Graves' ophthalmopathy. The CDR3 protein is CSARRGLAGVGGDTQYF. DNA of the CDR3: TGCAGTGCTAGACGGGGACTAGCGGGAGTCGGCGGAGATACGCAGTATTTT.